This entry describes one T cell receptor (beta chain). The CDR3 consists of 16 residues. CDR1 is SGDLS, CDR2 YYNGEE, per germline. Germline trimming cut 3 bases from V and 1 base from J; bases unmatched to any gene: 9. TCRdb redid the calling of the reads with MiXCR, one entry per CDR3 protein. The table lists about 400,000 distinct CDR3 sequences, over 15% of them singletons, with around 9.3% in the top ten. This sample was taken from a study of T cell repertoires in cytomegalovirus infection. Study details: Indications came from public TCR beta signatures; they pointed to CMV infection and to a matching HLA type.

The sample consisted of PBMCs. The chain links TRBV9 to TRBJ2-7, with 8 nucleotides matching TRBD1. The origin of this receptor is a human donor in good health (CMV status not recorded). Some clones in this sample may be carry-over from other donors' samples. This CDR3 is CASSGGGWTGSYEQYF. CDR3 coding DNA: TGTGCCAGCAGCGGGGGTGGTTGGACAGGGTCCTACGAGCAGTACTTC.